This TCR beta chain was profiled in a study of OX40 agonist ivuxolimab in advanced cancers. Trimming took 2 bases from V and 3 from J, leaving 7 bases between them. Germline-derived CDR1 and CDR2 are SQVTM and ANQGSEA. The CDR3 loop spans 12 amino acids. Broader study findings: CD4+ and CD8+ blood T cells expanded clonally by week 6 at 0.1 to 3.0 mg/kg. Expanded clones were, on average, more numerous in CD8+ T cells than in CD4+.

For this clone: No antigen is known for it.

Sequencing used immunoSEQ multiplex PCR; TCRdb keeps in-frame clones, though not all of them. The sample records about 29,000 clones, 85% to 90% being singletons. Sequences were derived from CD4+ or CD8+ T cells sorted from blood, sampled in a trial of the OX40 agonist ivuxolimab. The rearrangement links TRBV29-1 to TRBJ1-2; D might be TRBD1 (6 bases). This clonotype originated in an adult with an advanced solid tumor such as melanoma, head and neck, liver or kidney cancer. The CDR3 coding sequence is TGCAGCGTTGAATACAGGGACTATGGCTACACCTTC. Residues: CSVEYRDYGYTF.